These 21 T cell receptor beta chains originate from one sample sequenced in a study of spatial heterogeneity in lung cancer. Time point of the sample: sample taken at primary tumor resection. Each CDR3 protein gets one entry after TCRdb re-called the 5' RACE reads with MiXCR. This table has just under 5,500 distinct CDR3 sequences, about 5.1% appearing once. Here the sequenced sample was normal lung tissue next to the tumor, taken at surgery. The receptor set was obtained from a female donor with early-stage non-small cell lung cancer.

Judged by abundance, this clonotype is medium-sized. The V gene is TRBV6-5, the J gene TRBJ1-4, with 9 bases lining up with TRBD1. The CDR3 has 15 amino acids. Trimming at V came to 0 bases and at J to 5 bases, leaving 1 base not matched to a gene. Germline-derived CDR1 and CDR2 are MNHEY and SVGAGI. The CDR3 DNA reads TGTGCCAGCAGTTACTCGACAGGGGGAAATGAAAAACTGTTTTTT. Its translation is CASSYSTGGNEKLFF.

This clonotype is categorized as medium-sized (0.01 to 0.1%). The V and J genes are TRBV30 and TRBJ1-5; TRBD1 matches at 8 bases. Germline lookup yields CDR1 GTSNPN and CDR2 SVGIG (reference sequence). J lost 6 bases, V lost 4 bases, and 11 bases had no gene match. The CDR3 contains 15 residues. DNA for the CDR3: TGTGCCTGGAAGATGACAGGGGATGGGGGTCAGCCCCAGCATTTT. Protein sequence: CAWKMTGDGGQPQHF.

This clonotype is judged medium-sized. This sequence joins TRBV20-1 and TRBJ2-1; 12 bases match TRBD2. Germline V gene sequence: CDR1 DFQATT, CDR2 SNEGSKA (reference sequence). The CDR3 extends over 17 amino acids. The J segment lost 4 bases and the V segment lost 1 base, leaving 8 bases of the junction unmatched. CDR3 amino acids: CSARATSGRTGYNEQFF. DNA of the CDR3: TGCAGTGCTAGAGCCACTAGCGGGAGGACGGGATACAATGAGCAGTTCTTC.

In its sample, this clonotype was seen many times. A read error may be the cause here, since a much bigger clone is one base away. V is TRBV20-1 and J is TRBJ1-2; possibly TRBD1 for D (6 bases). This CDR3 is 10 amino acids long. CDR1 and CDR2 from the germline V gene are DFQATT and SNEGSKA (reference sequence). The CDR3 is CRVRGAGYNF. CDR3 sequence (DNA): TGCCGCGTGAGGGGGGCCGGCTACAACTTC.

Sample share makes this clonotype medium-sized. The V gene is TRBV7-9, the J gene TRBJ2-3; TRBD1 is a possible D gene (5 bases). The CDR3 covers 14 residues. V was cut by 3 bases and J by 4 bases, with 11 bases left in between. Germline CDR1 reads SEHNR; CDR2 reads FQNEAQ (reference sequence). CDR3 in amino acids: CASSFPQGPDTQYF. The CDR3, as DNA: TGTGCCAGCAGCTTCCCTCAGGGCCCAGATACGCAGTATTTT. Combining the CDR3 with reference TRBV7-9 and TRBJ2-3 gives the whole variable domain DTGVSQNPRHKITKRGQNVTFRCDPISEHNRLYWYRQTLGQGPEFLTYFQNEAQLEKSRLLSDRFSAERPKGSFSTLEIQRTEQGDSAMYLCASSFPQGPDTQYFGPGTRLTVL.

V and J are TRBV6-1 and TRBJ2-3; D may be TRBD1 (6 bases). This CDR3 has 19 amino acids. Trimming took 1 base from V and 2 from J, leaving 22 bases between them. The germline CDR1 and CDR2 sequences are MNHNS and SASEGT. As DNA, the CDR3 is TGTGCCAGCAGTGAAGTGGGAACCTTAACAGGGAAGTCCACAGATACGCAGTATTTT. Protein: CASSEVGTLTGKSTDTQYF.

This clonotype is labeled as medium-sized. This chain joins TRBV3-1 and TRBJ2-2; 8 bases line up with TRBD1. Germline V gives CDR1 LGHDT, CDR2 YNNKEL (reference sequence). CDR3 length: 15 amino acids. The V and J ends lost 5 bases and 5 bases, in that order; junction bases with no gene match: 7. CDR3 in amino acids: CASSVTGGVTGELFF. CDR3 coding DNA: TGTGCCAGCAGCGTTACAGGGGGAGTGACCGGGGAGCTGTTTTTT.

Sample share makes this clonotype medium-sized. The chain joins TRBV7-2 to TRBJ1-1; D not resolved. There are 13 residues in the CDR3. Germline CDR1 SGHTA, CDR2 FQGNSA. Between the trimmed V and J ends, which lost 3 bases and 2 bases, there was a span of 7 bases. The DNA of the CDR3 is TGTGCCAGCAGCTTGGATCTAAACACTGAAGCTTTCTTT. Translation: CASSLDLNTEAFF.

This chain uses TRBV20-1 with TRBJ2-2, with D tentatively TRBD2 (5 bases). Germline V lookup: CDR1 DFQATT, CDR2 SNEGSKA (reference sequence). V gave up 0 bases and J gave up 0 bases, with 8 bases separating them. The CDR3 extends over 15 amino acids. The CDR3 nucleotides read TGCAGTGCTAGAGATGAGGGCCCGAACACCGGGGAGCTGTTTTTT. Amino acids: CSARDEGPNTGELFF.

V and J are TRBV3-1 and TRBJ2-7; D remains ambiguous. The CDR3 length is 13 residues. With 4 bases removed from V and 9 bases from J, the gap between germline ends came to 16 bases. Per the germline V gene, CDR1 is LGHDT and CDR2 is YNNKEL (reference sequence). CDR3 sequence: CASSRREDVGQYF. DNA for the CDR3: TGTGCCAGCAGCCGCCGCGAGGATGTAGGGCAGTACTTC.

In this sample, this clonotype is medium-sized. The rearrangement joins TRBV6-1 to TRBJ2-5, with 7 nucleotides matching TRBD2. V lost 3 bases to trimming and J lost 4 bases; unmatched junction nucleotides: 8. The CDR3 length is 15 residues. CDR1 and CDR2 (germline): MNHNS, SASEGT. CDR3 in DNA: TGTGCCAGCAGTGAGGGAAGCGGGGAGGGAGAGACCCAGTACTTC. Its protein product is CASSEGSGEGETQYF.

The chain is built from TRBV11-2 and TRBJ2-5; D is uncertain. V was pared by 2 bases and J by 4 bases, with 8 bases between. This CDR3 has 13 residues. Germline CDR1 is SGHAT and CDR2 is FQNNGV. CDR3 residues: CASSLQESETQYF. The CDR3 coding sequence is TGTGCCAGCAGCTTACAGGAGTCAGAGACCCAGTACTTC.

This clonotype was detected ten times or more. The rearrangement links TRBV11-1 to TRBJ2-7; 11 bases match TRBD2. J was trimmed by 0 bases and V by 6 bases; bases with no gene match: 7. CDR1 and CDR2 (germline): SGHAT, FQDESV (reference sequence). The CDR3 sequence is 16 residues long. The CDR3 DNA reads as TGTGCCAGCAGTCCTAGAACTAGCGGGAGCTCCTACGAGCAGTACTTC. Protein product: CASSPRTSGSSYEQYF.

This clonotype was counted ten times or more. Since a much larger clone is just one base distant, this may be a read error. V usage is TRBV6-5 and J usage is TRBJ1-2, with D hard to call. The CDR3 has 13 amino acids. Germline-derived CDR1 and CDR2 are MNHEY and SVGAGI. CDR3: CASISWQSYGYNF. CDR3 DNA sequence: TGTGCCAGCATTTCGTGGCAGAGCTATGGCTACAACTTC.

By share, this clonotype ranks as medium-sized (0.01 to 0.1%). The rearrangement uses TRBV20-1 and TRBJ2-3; 8 bases fit TRBD2. V lost 0 bases and J lost 4; bases outside the gene matches: 6. The CDR3 is made up of 15 amino acids. From germline, CDR1 is DFQATT and CDR2 SNEGSKA (reference sequence). The CDR3 sequence is CSARDFTSGADTQYF. The CDR3 DNA reads TGCAGTGCTAGAGATTTCACTAGCGGAGCAGATACGCAGTATTTT.

This clonotype is labeled as medium-sized (0.01 to 0.1%). The rearrangement joins TRBV20-1 to TRBJ2-7, with D perhaps TRBD1 (5 bases). The CDR3 consists of 17 residues. The V end was cut by 0 bases, the J end by 0 bases, with 18 bases between. The V gene's germline CDR1 is DFQATT and CDR2 SNEGSKA (reference sequence). CDR3 nucleotides: TGCAGTGCTAGAGAGCCAACAGGCAATCTTCTCTCCTACGAGCAGTACTTC. Protein product: CSAREPTGNLLSYEQYF.

Sample share makes this clonotype medium-sized. CDR3 amino acids: CASTSGGRREQYF. The CDR3 nucleotides read TGTGCCAGTACTTCAGGGGGCCGCCGCGAGCAGTACTTC. This chain links TRBV19 with TRBJ2-7; 8 bases match TRBD1. The V gene's germline CDR1 is LNHDA and CDR2 SQIVND (reference sequence). V lost 7 bases and J lost 6; bases outside the gene matches: 8. CDR3 length: 13 residues.

This clonotype showed up just a few times. The rearrangement links TRBV30 to TRBJ1-1; D not certain. CDR1 is GTSNPN and CDR2 is SVGIG in the germline V gene (reference sequence). V dropped 0 bases and J dropped 11 bases, with 16 bases sitting between them. CDR3 length equals 13 residues. CDR3 coding DNA: TGTGCCTGGAGTGTACTCCCTTCGTATGCGGCTTTCTTT. This codes for CAWSVLPSYAAFF.

The sample holds many counts of this clonotype. The gene calls are TRBV2 and TRBJ1-1; no reliable D call. The CDR3 is 11 residues long. From germline, CDR1 is SNHLY and CDR2 FYNNEI. Trimming took 0 bases from V and 7 from J, leaving 3 bases between them. CDR3 residues: CASSEAREAFF. CDR3 DNA sequence: TGTGCCAGCAGTGAAGCGCGTGAAGCTTTCTTT.

This chain links TRBV7-9 with TRBJ2-7, with a tentative D call TRBD2 (5 bases). The CDR3 is 16 amino acids. Germline CDR1 reads SEHNR; CDR2 reads FQNEAQ (reference sequence). V lost 7 bases and J lost 0, with 19 bases in between. The CDR3 bases are TGTGCCAGCACCCTCGGGGAGAAAAATCGCTCCTACGAGCAGTACTTC. Translating gives CASTLGEKNRSYEQYF. Supplemented by reference TRBV7-9 and TRBJ2-7, the full variable domain reads DTGVSQNPRHKITKRGQNVTFRCDPISEHNRLYWYRQTLGQGPEFLTYFQNEAQLEKSRLLSDRFSAERPKGSFSTLEIQRTEQGDSAMYLCASTLGEKNRSYEQYFGPGTRLTVT.

This clonotype was seen a handful of times. The chain couples TRBV7-2 to TRBJ2-3; tentatively, D is TRBD1 or TRBD2 (6 bases each). Germline assignment: CDR1 SGHTA and CDR2 FQGNSA. Trimming pared 3 bases from V and 5 bases from J, leaving 27 bases between. The CDR3 totals 19 residues. CDR3: CASSLVAGADSGRLDTQYF. The CDR3 DNA is TGTGCCAGCAGCTTGGTTGCAGGGGCGGATAGCGGAAGACTAGATACGCAGTATTTT.